The TCR beta chain under discussion was sequenced for a study of CD4 T cells in relation to SARS-CoV-2 and coronaviruses. Study findings and constraints: Monoreactive clones expanded significantly more to SARS-CoV-2 than crossreactive clones did. The assay detects memory recall responses, not culture-primed primary responses. Around two thirds of donors had memory CD4+ clonotypes crossrecognizing SARS-CoV-2 and common cold coronavirus spike.

Before the COVID-19 pandemic, during about 2011-2018, CD4+ T cells were taken from unexposed donors. For this clone: What it binds is not known. At one end the junction does not follow the germline gene, possibly because of a read error.

This CDR3 is built from 16 residues. Germline CDR1 is LNHNV and CDR2 is YYDKDF (reference sequence). Naive and memory CD4+ T cell DNA was deep-sequenced without culture. The protocol was immunoSEQ multiplex PCR, while the TCRdb copy is restricted to in-frame clones and leaves out a portion. The sample holds about 59,000 clones, 70% to 90% seen once. This sequence originates from a human donor in good health. The sample taken for sequencing was memory CD4+ T cells from PBMCs. The rearrangement links TRBV15 to TRBJ2-7; a weak D match, TRBD1 (5 bases). The DNA of the CDR3 is TGTGCCACCAGCAGTTGGGGCAGGCCTTCCTCCAACGAGCAGTACTTC. It is translated as CATSSWGRPSSNEQYF.